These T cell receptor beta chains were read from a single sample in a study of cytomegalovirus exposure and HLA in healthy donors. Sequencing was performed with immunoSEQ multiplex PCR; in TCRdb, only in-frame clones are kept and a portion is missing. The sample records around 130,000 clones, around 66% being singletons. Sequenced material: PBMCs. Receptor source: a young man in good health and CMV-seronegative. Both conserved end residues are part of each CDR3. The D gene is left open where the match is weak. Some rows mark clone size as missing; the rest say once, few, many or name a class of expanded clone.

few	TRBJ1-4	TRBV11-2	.	TGTGCCAGCAGCTTAGGGGCTTTGGCTAATGAAAAACTGTTTTTT	CASSLGALANEKLFF
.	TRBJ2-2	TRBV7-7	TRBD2	TGTGCCAGCAGCGAGACTAGCGGACCTGCCGGGGAGCTGTTTTTT	CASSETSGPAGELFF
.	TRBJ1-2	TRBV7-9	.	TGTGCCAGCAGCACGCCCGTTGGGGGCGGCTACACCTTC	CASSTPVGGGYTF
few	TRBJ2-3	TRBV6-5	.	TGTGCCAGCTCATTGGGGGGACTTAGCACAGATACGCAGTATTTT	CASSLGGLSTDTQYF
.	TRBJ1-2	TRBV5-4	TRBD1	TGTGCCAGCAGCTCCGGAGGGCGGGACAGGGCTCTCTATGGCTACACCTTC	CASSSGGRDRALYGYTF
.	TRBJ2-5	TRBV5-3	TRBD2	TGTGCCAGAAGCTTGGGACTAGCGGGAGGGTTGTGGGATCGGGAGACCCAGTACTTC	CARSLGLAGGLWDRETQYF
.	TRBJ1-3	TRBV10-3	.	TGTGCCATCAGTGAGTCTATGCGGGCCTCTGGAAACACCATATATTTT	CAISESMRASGNTIYF
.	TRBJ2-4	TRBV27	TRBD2	TGTGCCAGCAGTCAAACCGGGGTAGCGGGTCCGAAAAACATTCAGTACTTC	CASSQTGVAGPKNIQYF
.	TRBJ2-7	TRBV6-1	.	TGTGCCAGCAGTACAAGTCGGGGTTACCAGCAGTACTTC	CASSTSRGYQQYF
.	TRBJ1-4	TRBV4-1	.	TGCGCCAGCAGCCAAGTATCGGGGGGCAACGAAAAACTGTTTTTT	CASSQVSGGNEKLFF
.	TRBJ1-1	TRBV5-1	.	TGCGCCAGCAGCTTGGGAGGGAACACTGAAGCTTTCTTT	CASSLGGNTEAFF
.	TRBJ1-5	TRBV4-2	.	TGTGCCAGCAGCCAAACGGGAACAGAAATAAACAATCAGCCCCAGCATTTT	CASSQTGTEINNQPQHF
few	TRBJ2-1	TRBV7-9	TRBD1	TGTGCCAGCAGCTTACGACAGGGTTTAGTCATGGTTGAGCAGTTCTTC	CASSLRQGLVMVEQFF
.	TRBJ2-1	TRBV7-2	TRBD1	TGTGCCAGCAGCGTACAGGGGTCCAACAATGAGCAGTTCTTC	CASSVQGSNNEQFF
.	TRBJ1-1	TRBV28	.	TGTGCCACCAGGAGGAACCCTTCCGAAGCTTTCTTT	CATRRNPSEAFF
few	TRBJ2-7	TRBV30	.	TGTGCCTGGAGTTGGGACACTATCTACGAGCAGTACTTC	CAWSWDTIYEQYF
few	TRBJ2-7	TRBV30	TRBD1	TGTGCCTGGAGTCGTTCCCGACAGGGGCTGGAGCAGTACTTC	CAWSRSRQGLEQYF
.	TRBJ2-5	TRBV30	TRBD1	TGTGCTTCGGCACAGGGGTTTCGAGAGACCCAGTACTTC	CASAQGFRETQYF
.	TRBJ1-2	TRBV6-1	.	TGTGCCAGCAGTGAAGAATCTTCGGAGGGGCTACGGATTCCGTTCTATGGCTACACCTTC	CASSEESSEGLRIPFYGYTF
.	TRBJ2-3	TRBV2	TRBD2	TGTGCCAGCAGTTCACGAAGACTAGCGGGCACAGATACGCAGTATTTT	CASSSRRLAGTDTQYF
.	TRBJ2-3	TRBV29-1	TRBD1	TGCAGCGTTGAACACAGGCAGGGGGTCACAGATACGCAGTATTTT	CSVEHRQGVTDTQYF
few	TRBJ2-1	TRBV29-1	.	TGCAGCGTTCGTGCGGGTAGCTCCTACAATGAGCAGTTCTTC	CSVRAGSSYNEQFF
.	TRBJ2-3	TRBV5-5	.	TGTGCCAGCAGCTTCGCAGATACGCAGTATTTT	CASSFADTQYF
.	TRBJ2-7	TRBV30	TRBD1	TGTGCCTGGAGGGCGGGACAGGGTAGGTACGAGCAGTACTTC	CAWRAGQGRYEQYF
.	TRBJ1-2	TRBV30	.	TGTGCCTGGAGTGGAAGGCGGGGGAATGGCTACACCTTC	CAWSGRRGNGYTF
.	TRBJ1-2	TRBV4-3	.	TGCGCCAGCAGCCAAGATTACAGCCTTACTAACTATGGCTACACCTTC	CASSQDYSLTNYGYTF
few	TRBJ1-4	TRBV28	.	TGTGCCAGCGCAGGGACTAATGAAAAACTGTTTTTT	CASAGTNEKLFF
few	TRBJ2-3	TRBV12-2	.	TGTGCAAGTCGCACGCCGGGACTAGCGCCTTCTGGGGATACGCAGTATTTT	CASRTPGLAPSGDTQYF
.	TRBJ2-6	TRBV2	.	TGTGCCAGCAGTGACCAATCTGGGGCCAACGTCCTGACTTTC	CASSDQSGANVLTF
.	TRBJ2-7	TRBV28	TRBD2	TGTGCCAGCAACGGCCGGCTAGCGGGGGGGAGGGAGCAGTACTTC	CASNGRLAGGREQYF
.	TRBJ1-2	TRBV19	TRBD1	TGTGCCACCCGGACAGGGATCTATGGCTACACCTTC	CATRTGIYGYTF
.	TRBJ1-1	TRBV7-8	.	TGTGCCAGCAGCTTAGCTGGGGCCGGTGAAGCTTTCTTT	CASSLAGAGEAFF
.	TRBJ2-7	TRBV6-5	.	TGTGCCAGCAGTTACTCCTATGGTCGGGTGGAAGGGCAGTACTTC	CASSYSYGRVEGQYF
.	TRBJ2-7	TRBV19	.	TGTGCCAGTAGTCTGGTCCGGGACTCTGGGGGCGAGCAGTACTTC	CASSLVRDSGGEQYF
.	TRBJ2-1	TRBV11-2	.	TGTGCCAGCAGTCGTACAGGATACGAGCAGTTCTTC	CASSRTGYEQFF
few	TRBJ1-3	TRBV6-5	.	TGTGCCAGCAGTTGGGGGGGCGCCGCCTCTGGAAACACCATATATTTT	CASSWGGAASGNTIYF
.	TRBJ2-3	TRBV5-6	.	TGTGCCAGCAGCCCCTCCCTAGCAGATACGCAGTATTTT	CASSPSLADTQYF
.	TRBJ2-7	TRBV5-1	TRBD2	TGCGCCAGCAGCTTGAACGGGAGGACCTACGAGCAGTACTTC	CASSLNGRTYEQYF
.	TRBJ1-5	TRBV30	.	TGTGCCTGGAGTCCAAACACGAGCAATCAGCCCCAGCATTTT	CAWSPNTSNQPQHF
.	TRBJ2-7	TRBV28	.	TGTGCCAGCAGCCCCCATGTCGAGCAGTACTTC	CASSPHVEQYF
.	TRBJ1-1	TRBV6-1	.	TGTGCCAGCATTGAGGGGGGACCGAACACTGAAGCTTTCTTT	CASIEGGPNTEAFF
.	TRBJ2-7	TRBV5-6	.	TGTGCCAGCAGAAACACGGGGGGCACCTACGAGCAGTACTTC	CASRNTGGTYEQYF
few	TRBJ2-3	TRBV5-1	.	TGCGCCAGCAGCGAATACGGAGGAAGCACAGATACGCAGTATTTT	CASSEYGGSTDTQYF
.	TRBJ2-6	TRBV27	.	TGTGCCAGCGCCATGAGGTACTCTGGGGCCAACGTCCTGACTTTC	CASAMRYSGANVLTF
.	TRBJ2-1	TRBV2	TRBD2	TGTGCCAGAGGGGAGGTAGCGGGGGTTTACGATGAGCAGTTCTTC	CARGEVAGVYDEQFF
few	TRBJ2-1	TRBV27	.	TGTGCCAGCAGTCTAGGGACATTTAATGAGCAGTTCTTC	CASSLGTFNEQFF
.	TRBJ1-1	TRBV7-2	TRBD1	TGTGCCAGCAGCTTCCGATGGGACAGGGGATTTGAAGCTTTCTTT	CASSFRWDRGFEAFF
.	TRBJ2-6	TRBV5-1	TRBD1	TGCGCCAGCAGAGTCTCAGGGGGCGTTTCTGGGGCCAACGTCCTGACTTTC	CASRVSGGVSGANVLTF
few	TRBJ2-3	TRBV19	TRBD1	TGTGCCAGTAGTCCAGAGGGACAGAGCACAGATACGCAGTATTTT	CASSPEGQSTDTQYF
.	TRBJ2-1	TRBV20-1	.	TGCAGTGCCGTCGGGATCAGAGAGCAGTTCTTC	CSAVGIREQFF
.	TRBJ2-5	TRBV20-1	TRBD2	TGCAGTGGGACTAGCGGGAGTCGTCAGTACTTC	CSGTSGSRQYF
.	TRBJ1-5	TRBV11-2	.	TGTGCCAGCAGCCCCGGGACTTTGGGCAATCAGCCCCAGCATTTT	CASSPGTLGNQPQHF
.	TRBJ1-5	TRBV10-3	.	TGTGCCGTCAAGGGAGTTAATCAGCCCCAGCATTTT	CAVKGVNQPQHF
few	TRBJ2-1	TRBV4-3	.	TGCGCCAGCAGCCAAGAGGCAGGGGTCTCCTACAATGAGCAGTTCTTC	CASSQEAGVSYNEQFF
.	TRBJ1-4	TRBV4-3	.	TGCGCCAGCAGCCAAAGGGATGCGAGGGCGCAGGAAAAACTGTTTTTT	CASSQRDARAQEKLFF